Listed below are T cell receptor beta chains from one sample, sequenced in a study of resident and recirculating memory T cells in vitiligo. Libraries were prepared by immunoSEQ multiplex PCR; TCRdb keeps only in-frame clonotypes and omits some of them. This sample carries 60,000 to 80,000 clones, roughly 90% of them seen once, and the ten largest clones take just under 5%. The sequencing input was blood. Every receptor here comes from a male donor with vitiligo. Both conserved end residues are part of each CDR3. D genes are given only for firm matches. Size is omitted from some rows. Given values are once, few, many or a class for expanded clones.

CDR3aa: CASSQVERGGRDTQYF; CDR3nt: TGTGCCAGCAGCCAAGTCGAGCGGGGGGGTCGGGATACGCAGTATTTT; d_gene: TRBD2; v_gene: TRBV4-2; abundance: -; j_gene: TRBJ2-3
CDR3aa: CASSPDSGNTGELFF; CDR3nt: TGTGCCAGCAGCCCGGACTCCGGGAACACCGGGGAGCTGTTTTTT; d_gene: -; v_gene: TRBV7-7; abundance: -; j_gene: TRBJ2-2
CDR3aa: CASSLLPGTDTQYF; CDR3nt: TGCGCCAGCAGCTTGCTGCCGGGGACAGATACGCAGTATTTT; d_gene: -; v_gene: TRBV5-1; abundance: -; j_gene: TRBJ2-3
CDR3aa: CASRSQGANNYEQYF; CDR3nt: TGTGCCAGCAGATCACAGGGGGCGAACAACTACGAGCAGTACTTC; d_gene: TRBD1; v_gene: TRBV5-5; abundance: -; j_gene: TRBJ2-7
CDR3aa: CASSSGGDEQFF; CDR3nt: TGCGCCAGCAGTAGCGGGGGGGATGAGCAGTTCTTC; d_gene: TRBD2; v_gene: TRBV5-1; abundance: -; j_gene: TRBJ2-1
CDR3aa: CASSLAGRGSSPLHF; CDR3nt: TGTGCCAGCAGCTTAGCCGGCAGGGGGTCCTCACCCCTCCACTTT; d_gene: TRBD1; v_gene: TRBV7-6; abundance: -; j_gene: TRBJ1-6
CDR3aa: CASSLIGGTEAFF; CDR3nt: TGCGCCAGCAGCTTGATCGGGGGAACTGAAGCTTTCTTT; d_gene: -; v_gene: TRBV5-1; abundance: -; j_gene: TRBJ1-1
CDR3aa: CASSIEGAGEQFF; CDR3nt: TGTGCCAGTAGTATAGAAGGGGCTGGGGAGCAGTTCTTC; d_gene: -; v_gene: TRBV19; abundance: -; j_gene: TRBJ2-1
CDR3aa: CASSLDRGFLGSPLHF; CDR3nt: TGTGCCAGCAGCTTGGATAGGGGATTCTTAGGTTCACCCCTCCACTTT; d_gene: -; v_gene: TRBV5-6; abundance: -; j_gene: TRBJ1-6
CDR3aa: CASSQERPGITNLGMITKETQYF; CDR3nt: TGTGCCAGCAGCCAAGAACGACCAGGGATCACAAATTTAGGGATGATAACCAAAGAGACCCAGTACTTC; d_gene: -; v_gene: TRBV14; abundance: -; j_gene: TRBJ2-5
CDR3aa: CASSVGTAGANYGYTF; CDR3nt: TGTGCCAGCAGCGTAGGGACAGCGGGAGCTAACTATGGCTACACCTTC; d_gene: -; v_gene: TRBV9; abundance: once; j_gene: TRBJ1-2
CDR3aa: CASSPVRGGAYEQYF; CDR3nt: TGTGCCAGCTCACCGGTGCGCGGGGGGGCCTACGAGCAGTACTTC; d_gene: TRBD2; v_gene: TRBV18; abundance: -; j_gene: TRBJ2-7
CDR3aa: CASSLGVSGNTIYF; CDR3nt: TGTGCCAGCAGCCTAGGGGTCTCTGGAAACACCATATATTTT; d_gene: -; v_gene: TRBV7-3; abundance: -; j_gene: TRBJ1-3
CDR3aa: CASSRGTSEYNEQFF; CDR3nt: TGTGCCAGCAGCCGCGGGACTAGCGAGTACAATGAGCAGTTCTTC; d_gene: TRBD2; v_gene: TRBV11-3; abundance: -; j_gene: TRBJ2-1
CDR3aa: CAIRDTGGPYNEQFF; CDR3nt: TGTGCCATCAGGGATACAGGGGGACCCTACAATGAGCAGTTCTTC; d_gene: TRBD1; v_gene: TRBV10-3; abundance: -; j_gene: TRBJ2-1
CDR3aa: CASQAPYGYTF; CDR3nt: TGTGCCAGCCAGGCCCCCTATGGCTACACCTTC; d_gene: -; v_gene: TRBV28; abundance: -; j_gene: TRBJ1-2
CDR3aa: CASSLGSGGQPQHF; CDR3nt: TGTGCCAGCAGCTTAGGTTCCGGGGGTCAGCCCCAGCATTTT; d_gene: -; v_gene: TRBV7-2; abundance: -; j_gene: TRBJ1-5
CDR3aa: CASSFQGTKNIQYF; CDR3nt: TGCGCCAGCAGCTTCCAGGGTACCAAAAACATTCAGTACTTC; d_gene: -; v_gene: TRBV5-1; abundance: -; j_gene: TRBJ2-4
CDR3aa: CASSVTAGGTDTQYF; CDR3nt: TGTGCCAGCAGCGTAACAGCGGGAGGCACAGATACGCAGTATTTT; d_gene: TRBD2; v_gene: TRBV9; abundance: -; j_gene: TRBJ2-3
CDR3aa: CASSVGGTGIEAFF; CDR3nt: TGTGCCAGCAGCGTAGGCGGGACAGGGATTGAAGCTTTCTTT; d_gene: TRBD1; v_gene: TRBV9; abundance: -; j_gene: TRBJ1-1
CDR3aa: CASSTRRGEGDTIYF; CDR3nt: TGTGCCAGTAGTACGCGACGGGGTGAGGGTGACACCATATATTTT; d_gene: -; v_gene: TRBV19; abundance: -; j_gene: TRBJ1-3
CDR3aa: CASRRKTDNSPLHF; CDR3nt: TGTGCCAGCAGGAGGAAGACGGATAATTCACCCCTCCACTTT; d_gene: -; v_gene: TRBV6-1; abundance: -; j_gene: TRBJ1-6
CDR3aa: CASSPPTGPQYGYTF; CDR3nt: TGTGCCAGCAGCCCACCGACAGGTCCTCAATATGGCTACACCTTC; d_gene: -; v_gene: TRBV5-6; abundance: -; j_gene: TRBJ1-2
CDR3aa: CASSWGTGDQPQHF; CDR3nt: TGTGCCAGCAGCTGGGGGACAGGGGATCAGCCCCAGCATTTT; d_gene: TRBD1; v_gene: TRBV6-5; abundance: -; j_gene: TRBJ1-5
CDR3aa: CASSLSFSGGPAGTQYF; CDR3nt: TGTGCCAGCAGTTTATCGTTTTCGGGGGGCCCGGCGGGTACGCAGTATTTT; d_gene: -; v_gene: TRBV27; abundance: -; j_gene: TRBJ2-3
CDR3aa: CASSQDLAGETYKPLTGELFF; CDR3nt: TGCGCCAGCAGCCAAGACCTAGCGGGGGAGACCTATAAACCCCTCACAGGGGAGCTGTTTTTT; d_gene: TRBD2; v_gene: TRBV4-3; abundance: -; j_gene: TRBJ2-2
CDR3aa: CASIGGPLNEKLFF; CDR3nt: TGTGCCAGCATAGGGGGACCGCTAAATGAAAAACTGTTTTTT; d_gene: -; v_gene: TRBV2; abundance: -; j_gene: TRBJ1-4
CDR3aa: CASSDALGAFQGTEAFF; CDR3nt: TGTGCCAGCAGTGACGCCCTCGGGGCCTTCCAGGGGACTGAAGCTTTCTTT; d_gene: -; v_gene: TRBV25-1; abundance: -; j_gene: TRBJ1-1
CDR3aa: CATVERRDGGGTEAFF; CDR3nt: TGTGCCACCGTTGAGCGTCGGGACGGTGGGGGGACTGAAGCTTTCTTT; d_gene: -; v_gene: TRBV10-3; abundance: -; j_gene: TRBJ1-1
CDR3aa: CASSGIPGGTGELFF; CDR3nt: TGTGCCAGCAGTGGGATTCCGGGGGGCACCGGGGAGCTGTTTTTT; d_gene: TRBD2; v_gene: TRBV2; abundance: -; j_gene: TRBJ2-2
CDR3aa: CASTTAGANVLTF; CDR3nt: TGTGCCAGCACCACAGCTGGGGCCAACGTCCTGACTTTC; d_gene: -; v_gene: TRBV6-1; abundance: -; j_gene: TRBJ2-6
CDR3aa: CATSPGQGATGELFF; CDR3nt: TGCGCCACCTCTCCGGGACAGGGGGCAACCGGGGAGCTGTTTTTT; d_gene: TRBD1; v_gene: TRBV5-1; abundance: -; j_gene: TRBJ2-2
CDR3aa: CASSAMFGDYEQYF; CDR3nt: TGTGCCAGCAGCGCGATGTTCGGGGATTACGAGCAGTACTTC; d_gene: -; v_gene: TRBV11-1; abundance: -; j_gene: TRBJ2-7